This TCR beta chain was found in a study of T cell repertoires in cytomegalovirus infection. Overall study context: Shared public TCR beta signatures pointed to both CMV infection and a matching HLA type.

Of note for this clonotype: The target antigen is unknown.

TCRdb reprocessed the reads with MiXCR, giving one entry per CDR3 protein. The sample shows about 150,000 distinct CDR3 sequences, less than 25% of them seen only once. Study-wide results and limits: HLA-C-restricted, CMV-specific TCR beta clonotypes were dominant ex vivo.

Trimming removed 5 bases from V and 9 bases from J, with 20 bases in between. The length of the CDR3 is 15 residues. The V gene's germline CDR1 is SGHNT and CDR2 YENEEA. The specimen was PBMCs. The clonotype comes from a human donor in good health (CMV status not recorded). Some clones in this sample may be carry-over from other donors' samples. This sequence joins TRBV11-3 and TRBJ2-1; weak D call: TRBD2 (6 bases). The CDR3 nucleotides read TGTGCCAGCAGCCTCGGGGGACCTGGGTATGGTGAGCAGTTCTTC. It codes for CASSLGGPGYGEQFF.